Listed below are T cell receptor beta chains from one sample, sequenced in a study of vaccination effects on CD4 cells after COVID-19. Repertoires were generated with immunoSEQ multiplex PCR, while TCRdb's copy carries only in-frame clones and drops some. Counted here are roughly 30,000 clones, less than 80% occurring once; the ten biggest clones make up 27%. Their cognate antigens are unknown. Sequences were derived from CD4+ T cells from PBMCs cultured with HCoV-OC43 spike peptides, sampled before COVID-19 vaccination. The receptors come from a human donor who received a COVID-19 vaccine. Both conserved end residues are part of each CDR3.

V gene	J gene	CDR3 protein
TRBV18	TRBJ1-2	CASSPRVGGYTF
TRBV9	TRBJ1-2	CASRPSTGGAFGYTF
TRBV18	TRBJ2-1	CASSPGTSGGNEQFF
TRBV11-2	TRBJ2-5	CASSATGTRGETQYF
TRBV30	TRBJ2-1	CAWSVLKVAGGRNEQFF
TRBV7-9	TRBJ1-3	CASSLGQSSSGNTIYF
TRBV24-1	TRBJ2-1	CATSDANSGRVGEQFF
TRBV6-5	TRBJ2-1	CASSYSIGGEWNEQFF
TRBV5-1	TRBJ2-5	CASSWGGGGAKTQYF
TRBV15	TRBJ1-5	CATSSLPRSNQPQHF
TRBV9	TRBJ1-6	CASSQTQGDNSPLHF
TRBV7-3	TRBJ1-6	CASSLRPRGSYNSPLHF
TRBV18	TRBJ1-2	CASSPGQGKGYTF
TRBV4-2	TRBJ2-1	CASSHPNPGTQFF
TRBV28	TRBJ2-7	CASRTGTLSYEQYF
TRBV19	TRBJ1-1	CASSKQSSMNTEAFF
TRBV6-5	TRBJ2-1	CASHRRAGGPGEQFF
TRBV15	TRBJ2-3	CATSVRTSGRPDTQYF
TRBV19	TRBJ1-3	CASSISSTAGNTIYF
TRBV2	TRBJ1-6	CASRVQGAESPLHF
TRBV5-1	TRBJ1-2	CASSLAKTSSDYGYTF
TRBV15	TRBJ2-3	CATSREGVTDTQYF
TRBV14	TRBJ1-1	CATHSRREGARNTEAFF
TRBV14	TRBJ2-1	CASSQDRSKQFF
TRBV5-1	TRBJ2-7	CASSRQGDSLFSEQYF
TRBV19	TRBJ1-5	CASSTTWDRSNQPQHF
TRBV6-5	TRBJ2-6	CASSYPPVGANVLTF
TRBV7-2	TRBJ2-5	CASSLVETQYF
TRBV6-1	TRBJ1-2	CASSVTGTGGGLNYGYTF
TRBV7-2	TRBJ2-7	CASSSNQGPYEQYF
TRBV5-1	TRBJ2-3	CASSLSTGTGETDTQYF
TRBV19	TRBJ1-6	CASRGQGDSPLHF
TRBV3-1/TRBV3-2	TRBJ1-4	CASSQDQRKLFF
TRBV7-2	TRBJ1-2	CASSGPTGAPPNYGYTF
TRBV19	TRBJ2-1	CASSDREGSGQFF
TRBV7-9	TRBJ2-1	CASSPPGLALNEQFF
TRBV7-2	TRBJ2-1	CASSPGLGGYNEQFF
TRBV29-1	TRBJ2-2	CSVEKDSPGELFF
TRBV10-3	TRBJ2-2	CAISDTRQDGTGELFF
TRBV28	TRBJ2-7	CATRGDGSYEQYF
TRBV7-9	TRBJ2-3	CASSSPRDTQYF
TRBV28	TRBJ2-5	CASSFSTGSGETQYF
TRBV4-2	TRBJ2-3	CASRPAGATDTQYF
TRBV6-5	TRBJ2-1	CASSRLAELYNEQFF
TRBV6-4	TRBJ2-1	CASSIDYIDNEQFF
TRBV29-1	TRBJ1-1	CSVGLGDRTLNTEAFF
TRBV7-9	TRBJ2-1	CASSLLDSRAGNEQFF
TRBV3-1/TRBV3-2	TRBJ2-1	CASSHPLKGNEQFF
TRBV6-5	TRBJ1-1	CASSYEGRSNTEAFF
TRBV7-2	TRBJ2-6	CASNQDSGANVLTF
TRBV6-1	TRBJ1-2	CASSEAADYGYTF
TRBV5-1	TRBJ2-5	CASRRGLEETQYF
TRBV7-6	TRBJ1-5	CASSLSTGRNQPQHF
TRBV5-1	TRBJ2-2	CASSPDRARNTGELFF
TRBV19	TRBJ2-3	CASSTSGGGGDTQYF
TRBV11-2	TRBJ2-1	CASSLLQWNNEQFF
TRBV6-1	TRBJ1-5	CASSERGPRGLAQHF
TRBV5-4	TRBJ2-7	CASSPGQGGQYEQYF
TRBV28	TRBJ1-2	CASLANYGYTF